Listed below are T cell receptor beta chains from one sample, sequenced in a study of cytomegalovirus exposure and HLA in healthy donors. Produced via immunoSEQ multiplex PCR; TCRdb's table is partial and in-frame only. The table lists over 60,000 clones, about 68% of them singletons. The sample was PBMCs. Every receptor here comes from a woman in her 30s in good health and CMV-seropositive. CDR3s include the opening cysteine and the closing phenylalanine or tryptophan. Fields, in order: CDR3 protein, CDR3 DNA, J gene, V gene, clone size, D gene. The D gene is left open where the match is weak. Size tells how often a clone was seen (once, few, many) or the class of an expanded clone, and some rows leave it out.

CATPRGTGVEEQYF | TGTGCCACCCCTCGAGGGACAGGGGTTGAAGAGCAGTACTTC | TRBJ2-7 | TRBV6-1 | . | TRBD1
CASSLTGGRASGRIEKTGELFF | TGTGCCAGCAGTTTAACGGGCGGGAGGGCTAGCGGGAGGATCGAGAAGACCGGGGAGCTGTTTTTT | TRBJ2-2 | TRBV28 | few | TRBD2
CASSYSQRTQGGYTF | TGTGCCAGCAGCTACTCACAGCGCACCCAGGGAGGCTACACCTTC | TRBJ1-2 | TRBV7-9 | few | .
CASSFGTASFTITDTQYF | TGTGCCAGCAGCTTTGGGACAGCTTCTTTTACCATCACAGATACGCAGTATTTT | TRBJ2-3 | TRBV7-9 | few | TRBD1
CASSQGQIETQYF | TGTGCCAGCAGTCAGGGACAGATAGAGACCCAGTACTTC | TRBJ2-5 | TRBV2 | . | TRBD1
CASWSEGTYNEQFF | TGTGCCAGCTGGTCAGAGGGAACCTACAATGAGCAGTTCTTC | TRBJ2-1 | TRBV27 | few | .
CASSVAGSGANVLTF | TGTGCCAGCAGCGTAGCAGGGTCTGGGGCCAACGTCCTGACTTTC | TRBJ2-6 | TRBV5-6 | few | .
CASNVQGGKAFF | TGTGCCAGCAACGTACAGGGTGGTAAAGCTTTCTTT | TRBJ1-1 | TRBV6-5 | once | .
CASSPGTGPTEAFF | TGTGCCAGCAGCCCCGGGACAGGGCCCACTGAAGCTTTCTTT | TRBJ1-1 | TRBV4-2 | . | TRBD1
CASSVAAGGNTGELFF | TGTGCCAGCAGCGTAGCGGCGGGAGGGAACACCGGGGAGCTGTTTTTT | TRBJ2-2 | TRBV9 | once | TRBD2
CASSLGLAGVNEQFF | TGTGCCAGCAGCTTGGGACTAGCGGGAGTGAATGAGCAGTTCTTC | TRBJ2-1 | TRBV11-2 | . | TRBD2
CATSQAGGGYEQYF | TGTGCCACCAGCCAAGCGGGAGGTGGCTACGAGCAGTACTTC | TRBJ2-7 | TRBV15 | . | TRBD2
CASSFSGTSGLSTDTQYF | TGTGCCAGCAGCTTCTCCGGGACTAGCGGACTTAGCACAGATACGCAGTATTTT | TRBJ2-3 | TRBV7-2 | . | TRBD2
CASSTTPSEAFF | TGTGCCAGCAGTACTACCCCAAGTGAAGCTTTCTTT | TRBJ1-1 | TRBV6-6 | few | .
CASSFVIELLADGYTF | TGTGCCAGCAGTTTTGTGATAGAGCTCCTGGCGGATGGCTACACCTTC | TRBJ1-2 | TRBV28 | . | .
CASSTARGPTDTQYF | TGTGCCAGTAGTACGGCCAGGGGGCCCACAGATACGCAGTATTTT | TRBJ2-3 | TRBV19 | . | TRBD1
CASSGRRAGASYEQYF | TGTGCCAGCAGTGGTCGTAGAGCGGGAGCCTCCTACGAGCAGTACTTC | TRBJ2-7 | TRBV6-1 | . | TRBD2
CASSLQGGNQPQHF | TGTGCCAGCAGTTTACAGGGCGGCAATCAGCCCCAGCATTTT | TRBJ1-5 | TRBV27 | . | .
CAIGVGQGLNEQYF | TGTGCCATCGGTGTTGGACAGGGGTTAAACGAGCAGTACTTC | TRBJ2-7 | TRBV10-3 | few | TRBD1
CASSLGLASYNEQFF | TGCGCCAGCAGCTTGGGACTAGCGTCCTACAATGAGCAGTTCTTC | TRBJ2-1 | TRBV5-1 | . | TRBD2
CASSRSSGNTIYF | TGTGCCAGCAGCCGTAGCTCTGGAAACACCATATATTTT | TRBJ1-3 | TRBV11-2 | . | .
CASLGGYDNEQFF | TGTGCCAGCCTCGGGGGATACGACAATGAGCAGTTCTTC | TRBJ2-1 | TRBV19 | . | .
CASSLDRPTHPGGPGELFF | TGTGCCAGCAGCTTAGATCGGCCCACTCATCCGGGGGGCCCCGGGGAGCTGTTTTTT | TRBJ2-2 | TRBV11-3 | . | .
CSVKGGGNQPQHF | TGCAGCGTTAAAGGGGGGGGCAATCAGCCCCAGCATTTT | TRBJ1-5 | TRBV29-1 | . | .
CASRAPQGYEQYF | TGTGCCAGCAGGGCCCCACAGGGATACGAGCAGTACTTC | TRBJ2-7 | TRBV6-1 | . | .
CASSPKGRVSYEQYF | TGTGCCAGCAGTCCTAAGGGCAGGGTTTCCTACGAGCAGTACTTC | TRBJ2-7 | TRBV7-8 | . | .
CASLVGGRAHYEQYF | TGTGCCAGCCTCGTGGGGGGGAGGGCCCACTACGAGCAGTACTTC | TRBJ2-7 | TRBV2 | . | TRBD2
CASSLEGRPLHF | TGCGCCAGCAGCCTAGAGGGGAGGCCCCTCCACTTT | TRBJ1-6 | TRBV4-1 | . | .
CASSLGGQANTEAFF | TGCGCCAGCAGTTTGGGGGGACAGGCGAACACTGAAGCTTTCTTT | TRBJ1-1 | TRBV5-1 | . | TRBD1
CASSLQGQHEKLFF | TGTGCCAGCAGCTTGCAGGGGCAACACGAAAAACTGTTTTTT | TRBJ1-4 | TRBV5-6 | few | .